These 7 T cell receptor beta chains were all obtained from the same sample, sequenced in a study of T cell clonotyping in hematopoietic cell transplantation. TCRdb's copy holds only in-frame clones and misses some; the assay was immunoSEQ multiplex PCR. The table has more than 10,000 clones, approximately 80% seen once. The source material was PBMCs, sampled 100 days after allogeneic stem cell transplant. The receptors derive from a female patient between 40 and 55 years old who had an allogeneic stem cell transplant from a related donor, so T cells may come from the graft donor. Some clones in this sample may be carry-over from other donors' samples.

This CDR3 is CASSPGGYEQYF. CDR3 DNA sequence: TGCGCCAGCAGCCCGGGGGGGTACGAGCAGTACTTC. This chain links TRBV4-1 with TRBJ2-7; TRBD2 matches 8 bases. CDR1 and CDR2 from the germline V gene are MGHRA and YSYEKL. CDR3 length: 12 amino acids. Unmatched junction bases numbered 0, after V lost 4 bases and J lost 4 bases.

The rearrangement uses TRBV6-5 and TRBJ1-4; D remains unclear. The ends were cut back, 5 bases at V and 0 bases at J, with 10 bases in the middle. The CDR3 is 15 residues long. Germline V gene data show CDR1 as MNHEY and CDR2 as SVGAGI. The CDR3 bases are TGTGCCAGCAGTCTCGCGGGCACAACTAATGAAAAACTGTTTTTT. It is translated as CASSLAGTTNEKLFF.

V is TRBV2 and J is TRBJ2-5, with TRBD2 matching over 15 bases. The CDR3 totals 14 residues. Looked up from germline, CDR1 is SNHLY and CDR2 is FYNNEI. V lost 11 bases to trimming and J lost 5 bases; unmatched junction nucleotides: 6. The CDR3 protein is CARGTSGGPETQYF. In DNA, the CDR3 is TGTGCCCGAGGGACTAGCGGGGGGCCTGAGACCCAGTACTTC. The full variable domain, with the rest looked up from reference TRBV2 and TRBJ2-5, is EPEVTQTPSHQVTQMGQEVILRCVPISNHLYFYWYRQILGQKVEFLVSFYNNEISEKSEIFDDQFSVERPDGSNFTLKIRSTKLEDSAMYFCARGTSGGPETQYFGPGTRLLVL.

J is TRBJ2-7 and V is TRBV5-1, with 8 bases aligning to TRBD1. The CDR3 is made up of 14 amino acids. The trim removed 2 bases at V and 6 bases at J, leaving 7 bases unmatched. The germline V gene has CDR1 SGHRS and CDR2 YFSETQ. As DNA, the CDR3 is TGCGCCAGCAGCTTAGGACAGGGAAGAGGCGAGCAGTACTTC. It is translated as CASSLGQGRGEQYF.

DNA for the CDR3: TGTGCTATTTCCCGGGGACCTCTCGGGGGACGCCGGGCTGAAAAACTGTTTTTT. It translates to CAISRGPLGGRRAEKLFF. The V call is TRBV30, the J call TRBJ1-4; weak D call: TRBD1 (5 bases). In germline, CDR1 is GTSNPN, CDR2 SVGIG (reference sequence). This CDR3 has 18 amino acids.

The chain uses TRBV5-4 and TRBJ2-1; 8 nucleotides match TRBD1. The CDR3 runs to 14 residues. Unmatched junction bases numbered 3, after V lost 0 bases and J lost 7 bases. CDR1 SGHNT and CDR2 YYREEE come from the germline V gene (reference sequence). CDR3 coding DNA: TGTGCCAGCAGCTTGGGGACAGGGAGGAATGAGCAGTTCTTC. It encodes CASSLGTGRNEQFF. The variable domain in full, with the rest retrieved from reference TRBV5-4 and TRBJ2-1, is ETGVTQSPTHLIKTRGQQVTLRCSSQSGHNTVSWYQQALGQGPQFIFQYYREEENGRGNFPPRFSGLQFPNYSSELNVNALELDDSALYLCASSLGTGRNEQFFGPGTRLTVL.

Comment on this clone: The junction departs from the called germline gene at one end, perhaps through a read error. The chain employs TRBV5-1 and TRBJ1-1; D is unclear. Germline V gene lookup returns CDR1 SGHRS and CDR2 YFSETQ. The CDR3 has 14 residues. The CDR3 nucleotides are TGCGCCAGCAGACCAGGATTAACGAACACTGAAGCCTTCTTT. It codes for CASRPGLTNTEAFF.